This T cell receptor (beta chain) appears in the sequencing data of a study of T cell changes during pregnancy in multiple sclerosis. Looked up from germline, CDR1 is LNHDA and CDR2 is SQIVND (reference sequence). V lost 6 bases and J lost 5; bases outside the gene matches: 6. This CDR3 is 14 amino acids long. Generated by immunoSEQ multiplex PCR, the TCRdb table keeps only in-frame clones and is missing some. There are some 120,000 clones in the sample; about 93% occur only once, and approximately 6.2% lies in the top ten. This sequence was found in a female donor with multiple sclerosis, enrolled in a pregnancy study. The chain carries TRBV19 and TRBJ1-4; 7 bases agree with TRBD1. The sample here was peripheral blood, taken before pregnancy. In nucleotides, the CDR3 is TGTGCCAGTAGGTTGTCAGGGGGAAATGAAAAACTGTTTTTT. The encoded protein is CASRLSGGNEKLFF.